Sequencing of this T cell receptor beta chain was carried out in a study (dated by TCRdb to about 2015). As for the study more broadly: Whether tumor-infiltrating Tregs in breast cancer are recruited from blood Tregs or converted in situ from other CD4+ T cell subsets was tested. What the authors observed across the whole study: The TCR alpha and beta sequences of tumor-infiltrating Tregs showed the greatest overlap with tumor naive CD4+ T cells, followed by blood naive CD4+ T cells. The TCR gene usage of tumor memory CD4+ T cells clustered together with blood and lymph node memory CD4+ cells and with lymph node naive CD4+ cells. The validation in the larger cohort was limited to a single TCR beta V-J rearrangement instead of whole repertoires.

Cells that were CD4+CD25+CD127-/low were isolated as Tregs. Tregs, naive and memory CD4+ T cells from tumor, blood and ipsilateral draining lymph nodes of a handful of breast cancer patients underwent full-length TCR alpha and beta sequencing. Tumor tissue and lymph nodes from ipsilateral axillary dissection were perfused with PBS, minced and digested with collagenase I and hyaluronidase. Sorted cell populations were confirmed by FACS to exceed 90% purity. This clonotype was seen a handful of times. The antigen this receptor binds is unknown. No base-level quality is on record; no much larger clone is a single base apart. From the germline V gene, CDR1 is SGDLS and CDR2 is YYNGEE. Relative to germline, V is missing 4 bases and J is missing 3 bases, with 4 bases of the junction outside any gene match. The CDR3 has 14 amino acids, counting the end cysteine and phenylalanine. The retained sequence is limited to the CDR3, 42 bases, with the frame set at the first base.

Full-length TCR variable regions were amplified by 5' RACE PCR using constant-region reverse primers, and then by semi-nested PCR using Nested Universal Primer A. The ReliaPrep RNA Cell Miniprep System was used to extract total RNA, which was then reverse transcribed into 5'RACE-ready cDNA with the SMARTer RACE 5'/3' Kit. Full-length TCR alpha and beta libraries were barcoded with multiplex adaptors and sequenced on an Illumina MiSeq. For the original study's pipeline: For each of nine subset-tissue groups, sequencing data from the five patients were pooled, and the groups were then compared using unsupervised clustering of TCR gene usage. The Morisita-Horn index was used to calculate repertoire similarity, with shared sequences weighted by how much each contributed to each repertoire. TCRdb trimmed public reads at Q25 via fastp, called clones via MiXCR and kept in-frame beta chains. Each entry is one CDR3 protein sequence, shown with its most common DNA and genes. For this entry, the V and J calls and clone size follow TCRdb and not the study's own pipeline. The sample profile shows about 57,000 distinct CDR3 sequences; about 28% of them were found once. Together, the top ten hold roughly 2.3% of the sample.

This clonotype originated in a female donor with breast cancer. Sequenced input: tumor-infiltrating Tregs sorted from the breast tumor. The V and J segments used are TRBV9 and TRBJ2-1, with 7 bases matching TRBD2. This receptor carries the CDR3 CASSTSGNYNEQFF. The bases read TGTGCCAGCAGCACCAGCGGGAACTACAATGAGCAGTTCTTC.